This T cell receptor (beta chain) was observed in a study of blood T cell repertoires in COVID-19 (dated by TCRdb to the early 2020s). Looking at the study overall: Collaborator samples came from the United States, Italy and Spain and covered acute and convalescent phases of COVID-19. The material from the prospective study consisted of cDNA or gDNA derived from T cells, B-cell-depleted T cells, or PBMCs. Subjects who had been exposed to COVID-19, were actively infected with it, or had recovered from it provided the deeply sampled blood TCRbeta repertoires that made up the dataset. The repertoires were released in a freely available public database meant as a resource for research on the immune response to SARS-CoV-2. Samples came from the ongoing ImmuneRACE study (first 160 participants) plus 1,254 subjects from 6 global collaborators. Nearly every sample came with metadata listing a de-identified subject ID, COVID-19 status, age in years and sex. Where available, HLA class I and class II types were taken from metadata supplied by the sample provider and were not determined by assay-based typing.

Concerning this clone: What antigen it recognizes has not been identified. Base quality data are lacking; no much larger clone is found one base away.

Collaborating institutions collected whole blood in K2EDTA tubes following their own protocols. For TCRbeta analysis, collaborators shipped samples as frozen whole blood, isolated PBMCs, or DNA extracted from either of those sample types. TCRbeta CDR3 regions were amplified from genomic DNA by means of the immunoSEQ Assay, a bias-controlled multiplex PCR. Per the original workflow: The number of nucleated cells in each sample was estimated from the amplification of reference gene primers within the assay. To quantify the absolute abundance of each unique TCRbeta CDR3 rearrangement, sequence reads were collapsed and filtered. For each sample, productive Simpson clonality was calculated by taking the square root of Simpson's diversity index across productive rearrangements. TCRdb holds this immuneACCESS table with in-frame rearrangements only. Some clones are missing; in checked studies, unresolved V genes explain under half, and the rest has no known cause. V, J and clone size reflect that table, while D and trimming were determined from the DNA. Counted in this sample were some 250,000 clones; approximately 85% of them appeared once. The top ten clones comprise roughly 0.8% of the sample.

The V end gives up 7 bases and the J end 5 bases, leaving 13 bases in the junction not matched to a gene. From the cysteine up to the phenylalanine, the CDR3 has a length of 15 residues. The entry retains the CDR3 DNA only, 45 bases that are in frame from base 1. CDR1 and CDR2 (SGHNT, YYREEE) derive from the germline V gene (reference sequence). Points the paper makes about the study in general: How much clinical and demographic metadata was included differed by source and by participant, and the metadata was provided uncurated.

Input material: peripheral blood. The source is a woman aged 25 to 39 with acute or convalescent COVID-19. Recombination linked TRBV5-4 to TRBJ2-5, and 8 junction bases match TRBD2. The nucleotides are TGTGCCAGCCGGGGAGCGGGAGATGTTCCGGAGACCCAGTACTTC. It encodes CASRGAGDVPETQYF.